Given below is one T cell receptor (beta chain) in context. This clonotype appeared a few times. The antigen it binds to is not known. Base qualities were left out, and no much larger clone turns up one base away. Library preparation was by 5' RACE. TCRdb records Illumina HiSeq 2500 as the sequencer. The second PCR ran for roughly 7 to 11 cycles and used a J-beta primer mix along with a sample-barcoded 5' primer. A template-switch 5' adaptor carrying 12 random nucleotides introduced a unique molecular identifier onto each TCR beta cDNA molecule. At least 2.5 million CDR3-containing paired-end reads were obtained from each sample. First-strand cDNA was synthesized from all RNA with the Mint cDNA synthesis kit, primed by a TRBC-specific oligonucleotide. Following uracil-DNA glycosylase treatment, a first 18-cycle PCR with universal primers M1SS and BC2_uni_R was performed on all cDNA. For the original study's pipeline: For normalization, 1 million high-quality reads were randomly selected from each sample, with every read carrying a distinct molecular identifier. Reads sharing molecular identifiers were discarded rather than binned into consensus sequences. MiTCR, run with a Q25 quality threshold and the strictest error-elimination algorithm, handled CDR3 identification, clonotype clustering and error correction. A nonparametric unseen species model using Euler transformation provided a lower-bound estimate of total TCR beta diversity. TCRdb reran the public reads through fastp at Q25 and MiXCR, keeping productive beta chains. CDR3 protein sequences are deduplicated, and each keeps its most common genes and DNA. It is TCRdb's table, rather than the study itself, that gives the V and J calls and clone size. This sample holds about a million distinct CDR3 sequences; roughly 47% were observed only once. The leading ten clones occupy over 20% of the sample.

The entry originates in a study of blood T cells in healthy people across ages (dated by TCRdb to between 2015 and 2017). Broadly, across the study: In model experiments, template switching captured roughly one uniquely barcoded TCR beta cDNA molecule for every two T cells. Four age groups were formed from the donors: young (average approximately 15 years), middle-aged (less than 40), aged (under 70) and long-lived (roughly 88). For two donors (one aged 18 to 29 and one aged 80 or older), the study analyzed two additional independent replicas of 1 million unique cDNA reads from the same blood draw. To avoid experimental bias, donors of different ages were spread randomly across the sequencing lanes. To track age-related changes in TCR beta repertoire diversity, the study relied on deep sequencing normalized with unique cDNA molecular identifiers. General conclusions and limits of the study: There was a strong correlation between observed TCR beta diversity and the percentage of naive T cells measured by flow cytometry. The long-lived group showed more naive CD4+ T cells, fewer expanded clones and increased TCR diversity than the aged group, suggesting age selection. Because the CMV infection status of the donors was unknown, age-related changes in expanded clonotypes may potentially have been confounded. Total diversity estimates from one million sequenced T cells were considered lower bounds and underestimates. Since profiling was done on bulk unsorted PBMCs, naive and antigen-experienced compartments could not be conclusively compared. Observed TCR beta diversity per million T cells fell roughly linearly with age, and a significant reduction was already apparent by age roughly 41.

The approximately 40 donors, aged roughly 6 to 90 years, were systemically healthy Caucasian individuals from Russia. Each donor gave 8 to 10 milliliters of peripheral blood, collected into EDTA-treated Vacutainer tubes. Ficoll-Paque density-gradient centrifugation was used to isolate PBMCs, with at least 6 million per sample. Total RNA, at least 5 micrograms per sample, was extracted from PBMCs with Trizol reagent. For every donor, an aliquot of PBMCs went through flow cytometry to measure the percentages of naive CD45RAhigh/CD27high T cells. The CDR3 contains 11 residues, cysteine and phenylalanine counted. The only DNA kept is the CDR3, 33 bases in frame from the first base. V loses 5 bases at its end and J loses 14 bases; junction bases beyond the gene matches: 3.

Sequencing input: blood. The source of this sequence is a woman between 55 and 75 years old in good health. The chain is encoded by TRBV12-3 or TRBV12-4 joined to TRBJ2-1, and 10 junctional nucleotides match TRBD2. The nucleotides are TGTGCCAGCAGTCTAGGACTAGCGGAGTTCTTC. It translates as CASSLGLAEFF.